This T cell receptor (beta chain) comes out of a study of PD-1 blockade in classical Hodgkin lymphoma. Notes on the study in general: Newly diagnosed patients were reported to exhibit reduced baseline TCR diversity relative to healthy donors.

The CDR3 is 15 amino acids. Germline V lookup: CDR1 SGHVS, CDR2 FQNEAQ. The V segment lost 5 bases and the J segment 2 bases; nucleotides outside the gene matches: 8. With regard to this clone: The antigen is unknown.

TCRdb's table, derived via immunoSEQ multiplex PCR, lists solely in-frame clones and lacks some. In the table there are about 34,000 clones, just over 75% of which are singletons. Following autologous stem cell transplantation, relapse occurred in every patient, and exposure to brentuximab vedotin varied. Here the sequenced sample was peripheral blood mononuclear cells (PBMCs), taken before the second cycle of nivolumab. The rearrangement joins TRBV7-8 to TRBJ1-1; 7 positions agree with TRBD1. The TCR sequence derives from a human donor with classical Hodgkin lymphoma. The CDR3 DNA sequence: TGTGCCAGCAGCCAGAGGGGACAGCTCAACACTGAAGCTTTCTTT. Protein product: CASSQRGQLNTEAFF.